A selection of T cell receptor beta chains follows, all from one sample in a study of blood T cell repertoires in COVID-19. Assay used: immunoSEQ multiplex PCR; TCRdb lists only in-frame clones, some missing. The sample holds 400,000 to 500,000 clones, roughly 88% seen once. Material for sequencing was peripheral blood. These receptors all stem from a woman aged 25 to 39 with active or convalescent COVID-19. The CDR3 runs from the conserved cysteine through the conserved F or W. D genes are given only for firm matches. Where a row states a size, it is once, few, many or the class of an expanded clone; other rows omit it.

J gene: TRBJ2-3
V gene: TRBV10-3
D gene: TRBD2
clone size: NA
CDR3 DNA: TGTGCCATCAGTGACCCTCTAGCGGGGACTTACACAGATACGCAGTATTTT
CDR3 protein: CAISDPLAGTYTDTQYF

J gene: TRBJ1-5
V gene: TRBV18
D gene: NA
clone size: NA
CDR3 DNA: TGTGCCAGCTCACCGAGTCCCAACAGGAGATATAGCAATCAGCCCCAGCATTTT
CDR3 protein: CASSPSPNRRYSNQPQHF

J gene: TRBJ1-2
V gene: TRBV11-3
D gene: TRBD1
clone size: NA
CDR3 DNA: TGTGCCAGCAGCGACCGGGACAGGGGGCTCACCTTC
CDR3 protein: CASSDRDRGLTF

J gene: TRBJ1-6
V gene: TRBV6-1
D gene: NA
clone size: NA
CDR3 DNA: TGTGCCAGCAGTGAATGGAGCTCCTATAATTCACCCCTCCACTTT
CDR3 protein: CASSEWSSYNSPLHF

J gene: TRBJ2-3
V gene: TRBV6-4
D gene: TRBD1
clone size: NA
CDR3 DNA: TGTGCCAGCACTTACAGGGGTGTACAGTATTTT
CDR3 protein: CASTYRGVQYF

J gene: TRBJ1-4
V gene: TRBV10-3
D gene: NA
clone size: NA
CDR3 DNA: TGTGCCATCCGCGAAAATGAGGCTGAAAAACTGTTTTTT
CDR3 protein: CAIRENEAEKLFF

J gene: TRBJ2-7
V gene: TRBV18
D gene: NA
clone size: NA
CDR3 DNA: TGTGCCAGCTCACCAAAGGCGGTACAGGGAAAAGACGAGCAGTACTTC
CDR3 protein: CASSPKAVQGKDEQYF

J gene: TRBJ2-3
V gene: TRBV7-2
D gene: TRBD2
clone size: NA
CDR3 DNA: TGTGCCAGCAGCTTAGTGTCACTAGCGGCCACAGATACGCAGTATTTT
CDR3 protein: CASSLVSLAATDTQYF

J gene: TRBJ1-6
V gene: TRBV28
D gene: NA
clone size: once
CDR3 DNA: TGTGCCAGCAGTTCTACAGGGAATTCACCCCTCCACTTT
CDR3 protein: CASSSTGNSPLHF

J gene: TRBJ2-1
V gene: TRBV19
D gene: NA
clone size: NA
CDR3 DNA: TGTGCCAGTAGTATAAGAGGCGGCAATGAGCAGTTCTTC
CDR3 protein: CASSIRGGNEQFF

J gene: TRBJ2-2
V gene: TRBV25-1
D gene: TRBD1
clone size: NA
CDR3 DNA: TGTGCCAGCAGTGATCCGACAGGGCACACCGGGGAGCTGTTTTTT
CDR3 protein: CASSDPTGHTGELFF

J gene: TRBJ2-7
V gene: TRBV4-2
D gene: NA
clone size: NA
CDR3 DNA: TGTGCCAGCAGCCAAGACTACTCCTACGAGCAGTACTTC
CDR3 protein: CASSQDYSYEQYF

J gene: TRBJ2-1
V gene: TRBV10-3
D gene: TRBD2
clone size: few
CDR3 DNA: TGTGCCATCAGTAGAACTAGCGGGGGGGCTTCTTACAATGAGCAGTTCTTC
CDR3 protein: CAISRTSGGASYNEQFF

J gene: TRBJ1-2
V gene: TRBV7-9
D gene: TRBD1
clone size: NA
CDR3 DNA: TGTGCCAGCAGCTTAGCGCCGGGACAGGCAAACTATGGCTACACCTTC
CDR3 protein: CASSLAPGQANYGYTF

J gene: TRBJ2-1
V gene: TRBV2
D gene: NA
clone size: NA
CDR3 DNA: TGTGCCAGCAGTAGGGGGGGTCCCTCGAATGAGCAGTTCTTC
CDR3 protein: CASSRGGPSNEQFF

J gene: TRBJ2-1
V gene: TRBV7-9
D gene: TRBD2
clone size: NA
CDR3 DNA: TGTGCCAGCAGCTTACTTCCCGGGACTACTGAGCAGTTCTTC
CDR3 protein: CASSLLPGTTEQFF

J gene: TRBJ2-1
V gene: TRBV27
D gene: TRBD2
clone size: NA
CDR3 DNA: TGTGCCAGCAGTCCAGCTAGCGGGGGGGCAAATGAGCAGTTCTTC
CDR3 protein: CASSPASGGANEQFF

J gene: TRBJ1-2
V gene: TRBV19
D gene: NA
clone size: NA
CDR3 DNA: TGTGCCAGTAGGCAGGGTGTAGGGGTTTATGGCTACACCTTC
CDR3 protein: CASRQGVGVYGYTF

J gene: TRBJ1-6
V gene: TRBV29-1
D gene: TRBD1
clone size: NA
CDR3 DNA: TGCAGCGTTGGAACAGGGGGAAATTCACCCCTCCACTTT
CDR3 protein: CSVGTGGNSPLHF

J gene: TRBJ2-3
V gene: TRBV5-4
D gene: NA
clone size: NA
CDR3 DNA: TGTGCCAGCAGCTTCACCCCACTCACAGATACGCAGTATTTT
CDR3 protein: CASSFTPLTDTQYF

J gene: TRBJ2-1
V gene: TRBV7-2
D gene: NA
clone size: NA
CDR3 DNA: TGTGCCAGCAGCCGCAGGGTCTCCTACAATGAGCAGTTCTTC
CDR3 protein: CASSRRVSYNEQFF

J gene: TRBJ2-7
V gene: TRBV14
D gene: NA
clone size: NA
CDR3 DNA: TGTGCCAGCAGCCAAGATAAAGGACAGTACTCCTACGAGCAGTACTTC
CDR3 protein: CASSQDKGQYSYEQYF

J gene: TRBJ1-5
V gene: TRBV2
D gene: NA
clone size: NA
CDR3 DNA: TGTGCCAGCAGTGAACCGGACATGGTGTTTCCCCAGCATTTT
CDR3 protein: CASSEPDMVFPQHF

J gene: TRBJ2-1
V gene: TRBV11-2
D gene: TRBD2
clone size: NA
CDR3 DNA: TGTGCCAGCAGCCGTGTGAAGGCTAGCGGGGTTTATGAGCAGTTCTTC
CDR3 protein: CASSRVKASGVYEQFF

J gene: TRBJ2-3
V gene: TRBV7-9
D gene: NA
clone size: once
CDR3 DNA: TGTGCCAGCAGCTTAGGGAAGGGGGCAGATACGCAGTATTTT
CDR3 protein: CASSLGKGADTQYF

J gene: TRBJ2-1
V gene: TRBV11-2
D gene: TRBD2
clone size: NA
CDR3 DNA: TGTGCCAGCAGCGGCGGGACTAGCGCTTACAATGAGCAGTTCTTC
CDR3 protein: CASSGGTSAYNEQFF

J gene: TRBJ2-7
V gene: TRBV12-3/TRBV12-4
D gene: NA
clone size: NA
CDR3 DNA: TGTGCCAGCAGTGTCGGAGAATCCTACGAGCAGTACTTC
CDR3 protein: CASSVGESYEQYF

J gene: TRBJ1-1
V gene: TRBV5-1
D gene: NA
clone size: NA
CDR3 DNA: TGCGCCAGCAGCTTAACAGGGCTCTCTGAAGCTTTCTTT
CDR3 protein: CASSLTGLSEAFF

J gene: TRBJ1-2
V gene: TRBV6-6
D gene: TRBD1
clone size: NA
CDR3 DNA: TGTGCCAGCAGACCCGGACAGGAGGGGGGCTACACCTTC
CDR3 protein: CASRPGQEGGYTF

J gene: TRBJ2-3
V gene: TRBV5-8
D gene: NA
clone size: once
CDR3 DNA: TGTGCCAGCAGCGCCGGGACCAATAGCGGAGATACGCAGTATTTT
CDR3 protein: CASSAGTNSGDTQYF

J gene: TRBJ2-1
V gene: TRBV27
D gene: TRBD1
clone size: NA
CDR3 DNA: TGTGCCAGCAGTTTAGGGACAGGCGGGAATGAGCAGTTCTTC
CDR3 protein: CASSLGTGGNEQFF

J gene: TRBJ2-3
V gene: TRBV11-2
D gene: TRBD2
clone size: NA
CDR3 DNA: TGTGCCAGCAGCTTTAGCGGGGGGACCCTCACAGATACGCAGTATTTT
CDR3 protein: CASSFSGGTLTDTQYF

J gene: TRBJ1-3
V gene: TRBV4-1
D gene: NA
clone size: NA
CDR3 DNA: TGCGCCAGCAGCCATAAACGAGAGGGAGGGAACACCATATATTTT
CDR3 protein: CASSHKREGGNTIYF

J gene: TRBJ2-7
V gene: TRBV3-1/TRBV3-2
D gene: NA
clone size: few
CDR3 DNA: TGTGCCAGCAGCCAAGTTACCGGCGAGCAGTACTTC
CDR3 protein: CASSQVTGEQYF

J gene: TRBJ2-2
V gene: TRBV19
D gene: TRBD2
clone size: NA
CDR3 DNA: TGTGCCAGTAGTACTCGACTAGCGGCTGGGGAGCTGTTTTTT
CDR3 protein: CASSTRLAAGELFF

J gene: TRBJ2-1
V gene: TRBV18
D gene: NA
clone size: NA
CDR3 DNA: TGTGCCAGCTCGCTACAGGACAATGAGCAGTTCTTC
CDR3 protein: CASSLQDNEQFF

J gene: TRBJ1-1
V gene: TRBV27
D gene: NA
clone size: NA
CDR3 DNA: TGTGCCAGCAGTTTATCCTCCGCAGGGAACACTGAAGCTTTCTTT
CDR3 protein: CASSLSSAGNTEAFF

J gene: TRBJ2-3
V gene: TRBV18
D gene: NA
clone size: NA
CDR3 DNA: TGTGCCAGCTCACCAGGGACAATAAGAGATACGCAGTATTTT
CDR3 protein: CASSPGTIRDTQYF

J gene: TRBJ1-1
V gene: TRBV5-6
D gene: TRBD1
clone size: NA
CDR3 DNA: TGTGCCAGCAGCTTGACAGGGGTTGTCACTGAAGCTTTCTTT
CDR3 protein: CASSLTGVVTEAFF

J gene: TRBJ1-1
V gene: TRBV29-1
D gene: NA
clone size: NA
CDR3 DNA: TGCAGCGTTGGGGGTGGACAGCTGAACACTGAAGCTTTCTTT
CDR3 protein: CSVGGGQLNTEAFF

J gene: TRBJ1-5
V gene: TRBV6-5
D gene: NA
clone size: NA
CDR3 DNA: TGTGCCAGCAGTTACTCCTCTTCCCTGAGCAATCAGCCCCAGCATTTT
CDR3 protein: CASSYSSSLSNQPQHF

J gene: TRBJ1-4
V gene: TRBV19
D gene: NA
clone size: NA
CDR3 DNA: TGTGCCAGTAGCTCGTTCCGGGAGAACGATAATGAAAAACTGTTTTTT
CDR3 protein: CASSSFRENDNEKLFF

J gene: TRBJ2-1
V gene: TRBV2
D gene: TRBD2
clone size: once
CDR3 DNA: TGTGCCAACATGCCGGCTAGCGGGATTCAAGTGTCGTTCTTC
CDR3 protein: CANMPASGIQVSFF

J gene: TRBJ2-1
V gene: TRBV2
D gene: TRBD2
clone size: NA
CDR3 DNA: TGTGCCAGCACCCTTAGCGGGGGGGTAATCGAAGAGCAGTTCTTC
CDR3 protein: CASTLSGGVIEEQFF

J gene: TRBJ2-2
V gene: TRBV5-6
D gene: NA
clone size: NA
CDR3 DNA: TGTGCCAGCAGCCTCCTAACCGGGGAGCTGTTTTTT
CDR3 protein: CASSLLTGELFF

J gene: TRBJ2-1
V gene: TRBV15
D gene: TRBD2
clone size: NA
CDR3 DNA: TGTGCCACCAGCAGGGCACCTAGCGGGAGGGCCGGTGAGCAGTTCTTC
CDR3 protein: CATSRAPSGRAGEQFF

J gene: TRBJ1-1
V gene: TRBV13
D gene: TRBD1
clone size: NA
CDR3 DNA: TGTGCCAGCAGCCGGGGACAGACGAGGAGCACTGAAGCTTTCTTT
CDR3 protein: CASSRGQTRSTEAFF